The 23 T cell receptor beta chains given below trace back to one sample, sequenced in a study of monozygotic twins with inflammatory bowel disease. TCRdb re-called the 5' RACE reads and catalogs CDR3 proteins one per entry, DNA excluded. This sample's clone table lists about 300,000 distinct CDR3 sequences. The source material was blood. The receptors originated from a human donor with ulcerative colitis or Crohn's disease, or a healthy co-twin of an affected twin (not recorded which).

The chain combines TRBV12-3 or TRBV12-4 with TRBJ1-5. The CDR3 consists of 13 residues. The CDR3 protein is CATRGGSHQPQHF.

The V gene is TRBV15, the J gene TRBJ1-2. The CDR3 extends over 14 amino acids. Germline CDR1 and CDR2: LNHNV and YYDKDF (reference sequence). The CDR3 loop reads CATRHSASNYGYTF.

The chain uses TRBV21-1 and TRBJ2-3; TCRdb proposes TRBD2, but this gene call is untestable without DNA. TRBV21-1 is a pseudogene segment. The CDR3 consists of 15 residues. The CDR3 here is CASSKEVAETDTQYF.

The chain combines TRBV28 with TRBJ2-7. This CDR3 is 14 amino acids long. Germline V gene data show CDR1 as MDHEN and CDR2 as SYDVKM. The chain's CDR3 is CASSPNHVGDEQYF.

V gene TRBV12-3 or TRBV12-4 combines with J gene TRBJ1-6. This CDR3 has 15 residues. CDR3: CASSFSGGNNSPLHF.

The genes are TRBV5-1 and TRBJ1-4; the TRBD1 assignment by TCRdb is unverifiable without DNA. This CDR3 spans 15 amino acids. Per the germline V gene, CDR1 is SGHRS and CDR2 is YFSETQ. CDR3 residues: CASSLEGGGNEKLFF.

J is TRBJ1-4 and V is TRBV14; TCRdb proposes TRBD1, but this gene call is untestable without DNA. Germline loops: CDR1 SGHDN, CDR2 FVKESK. The CDR3 has 14 residues. The CDR3 is CASSQVDKNEKLFF.

The chain uses TRBV20-1 and TRBJ2-3; TCRdb's assignment of TRBD1 cannot be checked, as there is no DNA. Per the germline V gene, CDR1 is DFQATT and CDR2 is SNEGSKA (reference sequence). The CDR3 consists of 15 residues. Here the CDR3 reads CSAKTGTGVTDTQYF.

This rearrangement joins TRBV12-3 or TRBV12-4 to TRBJ2-1; the D call of TRBD1 rests on TCRdb alone, since no DNA is present to check it. This CDR3 has 14 amino acids. The chain's CDR3 is CASSNRDRYNEQFF.

J is TRBJ2-1 and V is TRBV12-3 or TRBV12-4; TCRdb proposes TRBD1, but this gene call is untestable without DNA. This CDR3 has 16 residues. The CDR3 region is CASSPGLSSSYNEQFF.

V usage is TRBV7-9 and J usage is TRBJ2-1; the D call of TRBD2 rests on TCRdb alone, since no DNA is present to check it. The germline CDR1 and CDR2 sequences are SEHNR and FQNEAQ (reference sequence). The CDR3 spans 16 residues. CDR3: CASSLMGDLYYNEQFF.

V usage is TRBV19 and J usage is TRBJ2-5; the D call from TCRdb, TRBD2, cannot be confirmed without DNA. The germline V gene has CDR1 LNHDA and CDR2 SQIVND (reference sequence). The CDR3 runs 14 residues. This CDR3 is CASSRQTRWETQYF.

J is TRBJ2-2 and V is TRBV4-2. CDR1 and CDR2 from the germline V gene are LGHNA and YNFKEQ. The CDR3 contains 15 residues. CDR3 in amino acids: CASSQEVRRTGELFF.

The genes are TRBV5-6 and TRBJ1-3; TCRdb returns TRBD1, unconfirmable since there is no DNA. Germline V gene lookup returns CDR1 SGHDT and CDR2 YYEEEE. The CDR3 totals 15 residues. CDR3 amino acids: CASSLTGDGGNTIYF.

The chain uses TRBV28 and TRBJ2-2; TCRdb gives TRBD1 as the D gene, but with no DNA this cannot be confirmed. In germline, CDR1 is MDHEN, CDR2 SYDVKM. The CDR3 runs to 15 residues. The CDR3 protein is CASTLMGRDTGELFF.

This chain links TRBV21-1 with TRBJ2-7; TCRdb reports TRBD1, a call that lacks DNA to check it against. TRBV21-1 is recorded as a pseudogene. The CDR3 has 14 residues. CDR3 sequence reads: CASSDRVGSYEQYF.

The chain couples TRBV30 to TRBJ1-2; as DNA is missing, the TRBD1 call by TCRdb cannot be tested. This CDR3 region has 15 residues. Germline V CDR1 and CDR2: GTSNPN, SVGIG (reference sequence). The CDR3 protein is CAWTYRDRETYGYTF.

The chain has TRBV5-4 and TRBJ2-7; TCRdb reports TRBD1, a call that lacks DNA to check it against. There are 15 residues in the CDR3. Germline CDR1 SGHNT, CDR2 YYREEE (reference sequence). CDR3 in amino acids: CASSPTTGKGDEQYF. Supplemented by reference TRBV5-4 and TRBJ2-7, the full variable domain reads ETGVTQSPTHLIKTRGQQVTLRCSSQSGHNTVSWYQQALGQGPQFIFQYYREEENGRGNFPPRFSGLQFPNYSSELNVNALELDDSALYLCASSPTTGKGDEQYFGPGTRLTVT.

The gene calls are TRBV12-3 or TRBV12-4 and TRBJ2-7. The CDR3 has 13 residues. CDR3 amino acids: CASSLGPNYEQYF.

The chain links TRBV11-2 to TRBJ2-7. This CDR3 is 11 amino acids long. The germline V gene has CDR1 SGHAT and CDR2 FQNNGV. The CDR3 loop reads CASSFGREQYF.

This chain joins TRBV7-9 and TRBJ2-7; TCRdb lists TRBD2, though no DNA is available to test this call. The germline CDR1 and CDR2 sequences are SEHNR and FQNEAQ (reference sequence). The CDR3 contains 14 residues. The CDR3 region is CASSSLAGVGEQYF.

V is TRBV10-1 and J is TRBJ2-7; TCRdb's D gene call, TRBD2, goes unchecked for lack of DNA. CDR3 length: 13 residues. Germline lookup yields CDR1 WNHNN and CDR2 SYGVQD (reference sequence). The CDR3 spells CASSDGSGYGQYF.

V gene TRBV20-1 combines with J gene TRBJ2-1; TCRdb calls TRBD2, which cannot be checked without DNA. This CDR3 has 16 amino acids. Germline CDR1 reads DFQATT; CDR2 reads SNEGSKA (reference sequence). The CDR3 sequence is CSAHRPGAGSYNEQFF.